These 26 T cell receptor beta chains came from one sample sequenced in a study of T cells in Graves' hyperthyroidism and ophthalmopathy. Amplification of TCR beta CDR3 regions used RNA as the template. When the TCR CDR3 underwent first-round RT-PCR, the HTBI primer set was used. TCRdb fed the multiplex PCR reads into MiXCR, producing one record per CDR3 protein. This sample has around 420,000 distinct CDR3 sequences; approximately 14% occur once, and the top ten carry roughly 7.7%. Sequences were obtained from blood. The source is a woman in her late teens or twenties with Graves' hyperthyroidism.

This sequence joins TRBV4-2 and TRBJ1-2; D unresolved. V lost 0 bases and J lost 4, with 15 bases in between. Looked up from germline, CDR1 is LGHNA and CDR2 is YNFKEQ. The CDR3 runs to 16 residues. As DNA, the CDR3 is TGTGCCAGCAGCCAAGATCTGCGGCAGGACCCCTATGGCTACACCTTC. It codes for CASSQDLRQDPYGYTF.

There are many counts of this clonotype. The chain's CDR3 is CASRPVGSGETQYF. The CDR3 DNA reads as TGTGCCAGCAGGCCAGTGGGTTCCGGGGAGACCCAGTACTTC. The chain couples TRBV6-1 to TRBJ2-5; D not resolved. The germline V gene encodes CDR1 MNHNS and CDR2 SASEGT. Trimming took off 6 bases at V and 5 bases at J, with 16 bases between the two ends. This CDR3 is 14 amino acids long.

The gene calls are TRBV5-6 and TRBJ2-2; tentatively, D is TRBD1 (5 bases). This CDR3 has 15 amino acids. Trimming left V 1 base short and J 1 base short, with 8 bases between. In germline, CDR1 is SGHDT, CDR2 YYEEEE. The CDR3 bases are TGTGCCAGCAGCTTGTTGACAGAGAACACCGGGGAGCTGTTTTTT. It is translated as CASSLLTENTGELFF.

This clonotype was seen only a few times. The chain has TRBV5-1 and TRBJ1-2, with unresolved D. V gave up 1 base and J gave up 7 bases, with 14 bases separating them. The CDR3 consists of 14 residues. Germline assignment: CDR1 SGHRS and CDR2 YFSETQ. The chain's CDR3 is CASSLSLAVSGYTF. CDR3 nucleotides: TGCGCCAGCAGCTTGAGCCTGGCTGTAAGTGGCTACACCTTC. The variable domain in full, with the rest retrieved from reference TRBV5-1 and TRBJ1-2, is KAGVTQTPRYLIKTRGQQVTLSCSPISGHRSVSWYQQTPGQGLQFLFEYFSETQRNKGNFPGRFSGRQFSNSRSEMNVSTLELGDSALYLCASSLSLAVSGYTFGSGTRLTVV.

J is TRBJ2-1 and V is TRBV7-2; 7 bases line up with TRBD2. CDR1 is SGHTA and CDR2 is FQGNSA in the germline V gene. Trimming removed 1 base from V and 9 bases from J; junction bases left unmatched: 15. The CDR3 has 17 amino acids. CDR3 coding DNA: TGTGCCAGCAGCTTAGATGGCGCCGCGTGGGCTAGCGGTGAGCAGTTCTTC. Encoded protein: CASSLDGAAWASGEQFF.

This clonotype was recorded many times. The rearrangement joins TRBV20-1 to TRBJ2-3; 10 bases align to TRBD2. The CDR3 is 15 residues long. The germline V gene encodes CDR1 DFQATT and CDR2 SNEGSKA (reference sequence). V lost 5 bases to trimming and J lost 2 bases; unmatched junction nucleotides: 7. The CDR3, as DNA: TGCAGTGCTCGGCCTAGCGGGAGCCACACAGATACGCAGTATTTT. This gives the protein CSARPSGSHTDTQYF.

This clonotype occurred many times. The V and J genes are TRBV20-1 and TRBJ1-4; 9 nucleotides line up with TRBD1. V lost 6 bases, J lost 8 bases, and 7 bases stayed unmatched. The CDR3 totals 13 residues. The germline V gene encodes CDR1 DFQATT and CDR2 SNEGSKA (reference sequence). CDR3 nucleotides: TGCAGTGCAACCGGGACAGGGCAGGAAAAACTGTTTTTT. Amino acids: CSATGTGQEKLFF.

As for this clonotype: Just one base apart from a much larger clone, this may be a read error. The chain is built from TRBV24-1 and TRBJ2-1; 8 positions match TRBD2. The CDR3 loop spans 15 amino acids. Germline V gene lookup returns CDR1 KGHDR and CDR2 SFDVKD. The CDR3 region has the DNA TGTGCCACCTGTGATTTGGTAGCGGGAAACAATGAGCAGTTCTTC. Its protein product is CATCDLVAGNNEQFF.

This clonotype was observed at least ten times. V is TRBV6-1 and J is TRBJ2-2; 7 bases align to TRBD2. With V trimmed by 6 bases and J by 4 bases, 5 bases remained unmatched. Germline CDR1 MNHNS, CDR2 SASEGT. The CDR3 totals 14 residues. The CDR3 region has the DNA TGTGCCAGCAGCTCGACTAGCAGCACCGGGGAGCTGTTTTTT. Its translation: CASSSTSSTGELFF.

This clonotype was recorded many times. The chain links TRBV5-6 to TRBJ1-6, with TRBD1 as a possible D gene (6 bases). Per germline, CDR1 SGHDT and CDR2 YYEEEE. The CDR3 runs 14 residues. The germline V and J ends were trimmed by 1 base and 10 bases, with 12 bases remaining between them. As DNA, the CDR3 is TGTGCCAGCAGCTTGCGAACAGGGAAATCACCCCTCCACTTT. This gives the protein CASSLRTGKSPLHF.

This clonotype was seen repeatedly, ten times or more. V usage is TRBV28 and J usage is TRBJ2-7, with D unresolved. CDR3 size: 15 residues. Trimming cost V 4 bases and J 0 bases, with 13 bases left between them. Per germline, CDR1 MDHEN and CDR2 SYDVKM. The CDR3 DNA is TGTGCCAGCAGTTCTCGGAACAGACCCTCCTACGAGCAGTACTTC. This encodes CASSSRNRPSYEQYF.

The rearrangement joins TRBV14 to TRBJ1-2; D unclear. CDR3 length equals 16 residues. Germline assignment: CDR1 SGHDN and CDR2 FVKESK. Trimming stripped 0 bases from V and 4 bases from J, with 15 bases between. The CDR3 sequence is CASSQDLSGIGYGYTF. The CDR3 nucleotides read TGTGCCAGCAGCCAAGATCTCTCCGGGATCGGCTATGGCTACACCTTC.

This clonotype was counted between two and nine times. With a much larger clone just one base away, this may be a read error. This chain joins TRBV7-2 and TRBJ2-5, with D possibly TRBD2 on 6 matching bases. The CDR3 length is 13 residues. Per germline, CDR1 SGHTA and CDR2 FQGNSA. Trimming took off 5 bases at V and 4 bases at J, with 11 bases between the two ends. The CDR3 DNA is TGTGCCAGCAGCCGGGACTGGGCAGAGACCCAGTACTTC. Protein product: CASSRDWAETQYF.

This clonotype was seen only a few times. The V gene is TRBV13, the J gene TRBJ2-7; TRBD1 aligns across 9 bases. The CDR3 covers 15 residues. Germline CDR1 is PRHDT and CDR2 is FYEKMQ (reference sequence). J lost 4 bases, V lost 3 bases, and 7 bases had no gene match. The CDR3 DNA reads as TGTGCCAGCAGCTTCAAGGGACAGGGCCCTTACGAGCAGTACTTC. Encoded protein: CASSFKGQGPYEQYF.

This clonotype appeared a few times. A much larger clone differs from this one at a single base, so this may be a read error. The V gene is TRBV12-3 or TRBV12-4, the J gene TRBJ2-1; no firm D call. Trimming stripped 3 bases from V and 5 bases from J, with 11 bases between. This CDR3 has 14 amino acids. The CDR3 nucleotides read TGTGCCAGCAGTTTCAATCGCAGACACAATGAGCAGTTCTTC. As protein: CASSFNRRHNEQFF.

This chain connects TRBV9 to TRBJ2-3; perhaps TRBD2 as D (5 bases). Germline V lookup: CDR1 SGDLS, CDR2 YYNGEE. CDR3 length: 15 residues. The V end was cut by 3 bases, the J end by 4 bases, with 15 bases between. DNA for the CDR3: TGTGCCAGCAGCGCGGGATATATGTCGTCAGATACGCAGTATTTT. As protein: CASSAGYMSSDTQYF.

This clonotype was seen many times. CDR3 sequence: CASSYWAVADSPLHF. CDR3 in DNA: TGTGCCAGCAGTTACTGGGCAGTTGCGGATTCACCCCTCCACTTT. The rearrangement uses TRBV6-5 and TRBJ1-6, with D hard to call. CDR3 length: 15 amino acids. CDR1 and CDR2 (germline): MNHEY, SVGAGI. The V and J ends lost 1 base and 8 bases respectively, with 12 bases between them.

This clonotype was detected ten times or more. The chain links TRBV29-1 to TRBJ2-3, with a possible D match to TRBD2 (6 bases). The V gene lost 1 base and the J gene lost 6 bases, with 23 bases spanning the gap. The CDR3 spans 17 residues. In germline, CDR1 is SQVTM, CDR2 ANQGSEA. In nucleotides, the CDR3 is TGCAGCGTTGAAGGAGGGAGGCAGGATGTACATCTGGATACGCAGTATTTT. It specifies CSVEGGRQDVHLDTQYF.

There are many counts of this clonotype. CDR3 sequence reads: CASSPQGQGFEAFF. CDR3 DNA sequence: TGTGCCAGCAGCCCCCAGGGACAGGGATTTGAAGCTTTCTTT. This chain joins TRBV12-3 or TRBV12-4 and TRBJ1-1; the match to TRBD1 covers 9 bases. This CDR3 contains 14 residues. Trimming cost V 6 bases and J 7 bases; bases outside gene matches: 9.

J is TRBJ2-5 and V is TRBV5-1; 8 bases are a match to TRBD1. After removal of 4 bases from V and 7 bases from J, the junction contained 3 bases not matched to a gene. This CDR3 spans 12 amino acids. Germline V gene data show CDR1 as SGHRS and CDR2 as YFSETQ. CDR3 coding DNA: TGCGCCAGCAGCGCCGGACAGGGGACCCAGTACTTC. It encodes CASSAGQGTQYF.

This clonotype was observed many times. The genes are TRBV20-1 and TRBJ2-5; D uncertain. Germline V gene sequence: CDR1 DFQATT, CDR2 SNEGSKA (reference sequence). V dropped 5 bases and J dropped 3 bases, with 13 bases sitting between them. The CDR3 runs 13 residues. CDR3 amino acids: CSAGWVGKETQYF. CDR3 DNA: TGCAGTGCTGGGTGGGTTGGAAAAGAGACCCAGTACTTC.

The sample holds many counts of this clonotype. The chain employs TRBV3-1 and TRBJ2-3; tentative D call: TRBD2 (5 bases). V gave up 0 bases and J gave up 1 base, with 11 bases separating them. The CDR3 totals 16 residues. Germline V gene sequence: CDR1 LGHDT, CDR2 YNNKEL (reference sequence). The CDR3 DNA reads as TGTGCCAGCAGCCAAGATTGGGCGGGTCGCACAGATACGCAGTATTTT. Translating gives CASSQDWAGRTDTQYF.

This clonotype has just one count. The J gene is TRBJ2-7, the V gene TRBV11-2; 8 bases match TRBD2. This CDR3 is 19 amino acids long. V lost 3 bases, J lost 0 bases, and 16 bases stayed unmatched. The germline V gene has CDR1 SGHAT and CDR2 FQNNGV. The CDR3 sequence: CASSFSDWATSESSYEQYF. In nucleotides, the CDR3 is TGTGCCAGCAGCTTCTCAGACTGGGCGACTAGCGAGAGCTCCTACGAGCAGTACTTC.

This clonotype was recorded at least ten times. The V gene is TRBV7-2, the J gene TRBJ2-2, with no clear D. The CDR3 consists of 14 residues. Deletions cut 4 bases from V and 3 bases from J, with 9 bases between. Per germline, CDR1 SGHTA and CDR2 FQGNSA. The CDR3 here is CASSYAAYTGELFF. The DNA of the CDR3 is TGTGCCAGCAGCTACGCCGCCTACACCGGGGAGCTGTTTTTT.

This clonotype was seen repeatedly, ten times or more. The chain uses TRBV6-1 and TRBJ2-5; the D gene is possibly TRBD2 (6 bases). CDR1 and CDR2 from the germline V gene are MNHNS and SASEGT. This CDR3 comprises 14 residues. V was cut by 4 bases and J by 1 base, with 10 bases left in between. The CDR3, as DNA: TGTGCCAGCAGTGGGCAGACTAGCCAAGAGACCCAGTACTTC. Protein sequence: CASSGQTSQETQYF.

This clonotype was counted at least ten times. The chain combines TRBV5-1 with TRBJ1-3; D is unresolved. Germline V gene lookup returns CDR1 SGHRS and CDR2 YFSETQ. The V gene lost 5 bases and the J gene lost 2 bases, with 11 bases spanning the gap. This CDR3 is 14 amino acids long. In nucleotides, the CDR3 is TGCGCCAGCAGTGATGGAACAGCTGGAAACACCATATATTTT. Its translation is CASSDGTAGNTIYF.